These T cell receptor beta chains were read from a single sample in a study of cytomegalovirus exposure and HLA in healthy donors. TCRdb's copy holds only in-frame clones and misses some; the assay was immunoSEQ multiplex PCR. Found here are 97,000 or so clones, roughly 9.4% of them singletons; the top ten hold about 4.7%. The sample comprised PBMCs. The receptors were sampled from a man aged 45-65 years in good health and CMV-seropositive. Each CDR3 is given with its conserved first and last residue. The D gene is left open where the match is weak. Size is stated for part of the rows, as once, few or many counts, or as a class when the clone is expanded.

J gene: TRBJ2-3
CDR3 length: 12
V gene: TRBV27
D gene: .
clone size: few
CDR3 DNA: TGTGCCAGCAGTTTATACAAGGATACGCAGTATTTT
CDR3 protein: CASSLYKDTQYF

J gene: TRBJ2-7
CDR3 length: 15
V gene: TRBV7-2
D gene: TRBD2
clone size: few
CDR3 DNA: TGTGCCAGCAGCACCCGGACTAGCGGGATCAACGAGCAGTACTTC
CDR3 protein: CASSTRTSGINEQYF

J gene: TRBJ2-5
CDR3 length: 16
V gene: TRBV7-9
D gene: .
clone size: few
CDR3 DNA: TGTGCCAGCAGTACCGACAGGTCTTGGAAGGGAGAGACCCAGTACTTC
CDR3 protein: CASSTDRSWKGETQYF

J gene: TRBJ2-1
CDR3 length: 17
V gene: TRBV4-1
D gene: TRBD2
clone size: few
CDR3 DNA: TGCGCCAGCAGCCAAGGGCAGGGGACTAGCGGCTACAATGAGCAGTTCTTC
CDR3 protein: CASSQGQGTSGYNEQFF

J gene: TRBJ2-1
CDR3 length: 16
V gene: TRBV18
D gene: TRBD1
clone size: .
CDR3 DNA: TGTGCCAGCTCACCACCGGGACAGGGGGTGAGGAATGAGCAGTTCTTC
CDR3 protein: CASSPPGQGVRNEQFF

J gene: TRBJ1-3
CDR3 length: 15
V gene: TRBV9
D gene: .
clone size: .
CDR3 DNA: TGTGCCAGCAGCGCCGACAACCTCTCTGGAAACACCATATATTTT
CDR3 protein: CASSADNLSGNTIYF

J gene: TRBJ2-1
CDR3 length: 16
V gene: TRBV9
D gene: .
clone size: .
CDR3 DNA: TGTGCCAGCAGCGTAACAGGCAGAAGCTCCTACAATGAGCAGTTCTTC
CDR3 protein: CASSVTGRSSYNEQFF

J gene: TRBJ2-1
CDR3 length: 17
V gene: TRBV28
D gene: TRBD2
clone size: few
CDR3 DNA: TGTGCCAGCAGTTCAGGAACTAGCGGGAGCTCCTACAATGAGCAGTTCTTC
CDR3 protein: CASSSGTSGSSYNEQFF

J gene: TRBJ2-1
CDR3 length: 16
V gene: TRBV5-6
D gene: TRBD2
clone size: .
CDR3 DNA: TGTGCCAGCAGCGCCGGGACTAGCGAACGTAACAATGAGCAGTTCTTC
CDR3 protein: CASSAGTSERNNEQFF

J gene: TRBJ2-7
CDR3 length: 14
V gene: TRBV7-9
D gene: TRBD2
clone size: few
CDR3 DNA: TGTGCCAGCACCCAGACTAGCACGATCTACGAGCAGTACTTC
CDR3 protein: CASTQTSTIYEQYF

J gene: TRBJ2-3
CDR3 length: 14
V gene: TRBV5-1
D gene: TRBD1
clone size: .
CDR3 DNA: TGCGCCAGCACCATGACAGGGGGCTTGGGTACGCAGTATTTT
CDR3 protein: CASTMTGGLGTQYF

J gene: TRBJ1-4
CDR3 length: 11
V gene: TRBV29-1
D gene: .
clone size: few
CDR3 DNA: TGCAGCGTGGCCCATAATGAAAAACTGTTTTTT
CDR3 protein: CSVAHNEKLFF

J gene: TRBJ2-7
CDR3 length: 17
V gene: TRBV28
D gene: .
clone size: many
CDR3 DNA: TGTGCCAGCAGTTTTACTTCGGAGTATCCGAGCTCCTACGAGCAGTACTTC
CDR3 protein: CASSFTSEYPSSYEQYF

J gene: TRBJ2-2
CDR3 length: 16
V gene: TRBV9
D gene: TRBD1
clone size: few
CDR3 DNA: TGTGCCAGCAGCGTAAACGGACAGGGTAACACCGGGGAGCTGTTTTTT
CDR3 protein: CASSVNGQGNTGELFF

J gene: TRBJ1-5
CDR3 length: 14
V gene: TRBV5-6
D gene: .
clone size: .
CDR3 DNA: TGTGCCAGCAGCCCCCGGGACGCCCCAGGGGCCCAGCATTTT
CDR3 protein: CASSPRDAPGAQHF

J gene: TRBJ1-1
CDR3 length: 14
V gene: TRBV5-1
D gene: .
clone size: .
CDR3 DNA: TGCGCCAGCAGCTTGCCACAGAAAAACACTGAAGCTTTCTTT
CDR3 protein: CASSLPQKNTEAFF

J gene: TRBJ2-3
CDR3 length: 17
V gene: TRBV7-3
D gene: TRBD2
clone size: .
CDR3 DNA: TGTGCCAGCAGCTTAAAGCAGACTAGCGGGAGAACAGATACGCAGTATTTT
CDR3 protein: CASSLKQTSGRTDTQYF

J gene: TRBJ2-1
CDR3 length: 16
V gene: TRBV7-2
D gene: TRBD2
clone size: .
CDR3 DNA: TGTGCCAGCAGCTTAATGGGTAGCGGGAGGTACAATGAGCAGTTCTTC
CDR3 protein: CASSLMGSGRYNEQFF

J gene: TRBJ2-2
CDR3 length: 13
V gene: TRBV9
D gene: .
clone size: .
CDR3 DNA: TGTGCCAGCAGCGTAGGGAGCACCGGGGAGCTGTTTTTT
CDR3 protein: CASSVGSTGELFF

J gene: TRBJ1-1
CDR3 length: 14
V gene: TRBV7-9
D gene: .
clone size: few
CDR3 DNA: TGTGCCAGCAGCTTAACAGGTGTGAACACTGAAGCTTTCTTT
CDR3 protein: CASSLTGVNTEAFF

J gene: TRBJ2-1
CDR3 length: 21
V gene: TRBV4-1
D gene: TRBD2
clone size: few
CDR3 DNA: TGCGCCAGCAGCCAAGGTCCCCGGACTAGCGGGAGTGCTAGCTCCTACAATGAGCAGTTCTTC
CDR3 protein: CASSQGPRTSGSASSYNEQFF

J gene: TRBJ1-1
CDR3 length: 15
V gene: TRBV11-3
D gene: .
clone size: .
CDR3 DNA: TGTGCCAGCAGCTTAGATTCTCGGGGGAACACTGAAGCTTTCTTT
CDR3 protein: CASSLDSRGNTEAFF

J gene: TRBJ2-7
CDR3 length: 15
V gene: TRBV9
D gene: .
clone size: .
CDR3 DNA: TGTGCCAGCAGCGTCGGGAGCACACACTCCTACGAGCAGTACTTC
CDR3 protein: CASSVGSTHSYEQYF

J gene: TRBJ1-2
CDR3 length: 13
V gene: TRBV28
D gene: .
clone size: few
CDR3 DNA: TGTGCCAGCAGTCCAACACTGATGAGGGGCTACACCTTC
CDR3 protein: CASSPTLMRGYTF

J gene: TRBJ2-2
CDR3 length: 15
V gene: TRBV10-3
D gene: TRBD1
clone size: .
CDR3 DNA: TGTGCCATCAGTGAGCTGGACAGGGGAACCGGGGAGCTGTTTTTT
CDR3 protein: CAISELDRGTGELFF

J gene: TRBJ2-7
CDR3 length: 13
V gene: TRBV10-3
D gene: TRBD1
clone size: .
CDR3 DNA: TGTGCCATCAGGGACAGGATGGGGTACGAGCAGTACTTC
CDR3 protein: CAIRDRMGYEQYF

J gene: TRBJ2-1
CDR3 length: 14
V gene: TRBV6-5
D gene: .
clone size: .
CDR3 DNA: TGTGCCAGCAGTTACTGGGGGCAGGGGCCGGGGCAGTTCTTC
CDR3 protein: CASSYWGQGPGQFF

J gene: TRBJ1-2
CDR3 length: 14
V gene: TRBV5-4
D gene: .
clone size: few
CDR3 DNA: TGTGCCAGCAGCTTGGGGAGCCTAAACTATGGCTACACCTTC
CDR3 protein: CASSLGSLNYGYTF

J gene: TRBJ2-3
CDR3 length: 16
V gene: TRBV10-3
D gene: TRBD2
clone size: many
CDR3 DNA: TGTGCCATCAGTGGGCCTCCGGGGGGGACCACAGATACGCAGTATTTT
CDR3 protein: CAISGPPGGTTDTQYF

J gene: TRBJ2-2
CDR3 length: 14
V gene: TRBV6-1
D gene: TRBD2
clone size: few
CDR3 DNA: TGTGCCAGCAGCGGGAGGACGAACACCGGGGAGCTGTTTTTT
CDR3 protein: CASSGRTNTGELFF

J gene: TRBJ2-7
CDR3 length: 15
V gene: TRBV28
D gene: .
clone size: few
CDR3 DNA: TGTGCCAGCAGTTCATGGACAACGAACCCCTACGAGCAGTACTTC
CDR3 protein: CASSSWTTNPYEQYF